This T cell receptor (beta chain) comes out of a study of blood T cell repertoires in COVID-19 (dated by TCRdb to the early 2020s). Looking at the study overall: Samples from collaborators originated in the United States, Italy and Spain and spanned both the acute and convalescent phases of COVID-19. Sample metadata almost always included a de-identified subject ID, COVID-19 status, age in years and sex. The repertoires were released in a freely available public database meant as a resource for research on the immune response to SARS-CoV-2. The dataset comprised deeply sampled blood TCRbeta repertoires from subjects exposed to, actively infected with, or recovered from COVID-19. Samples came from the ongoing ImmuneRACE study (first 160 participants) plus 1,254 subjects from 6 global collaborators. The material from the prospective study consisted of cDNA or gDNA derived from T cells, B-cell-depleted T cells, or PBMCs. Where available, HLA class I and class II types were obtained from metadata supplied by the sample provider rather than from assay-based typing.

TCRbeta CDR3 regions were amplified from genomic DNA by means of the immunoSEQ Assay, a bias-controlled multiplex PCR. Under the source paper's analysis protocol: The number of nucleated cells in each sample was estimated from the amplification of reference gene primers within the assay. To quantify the absolute abundance of each unique TCRbeta CDR3 rearrangement, sequence reads were collapsed and filtered. Productive Simpson clonality was computed per sample as the square root of Simpson's diversity index over productive rearrangements. The clones in this table, taken by TCRdb from immuneACCESS, are in-frame only. Not every clone is retained; where verified, under half of the shortfall comes from an unresolved V gene, and the cause of the rest is unknown. V and J calls and clone size follow that table, whereas D and trimming were derived from the DNA. Across this sample there are about 55,000 clones, with 87% seen only once. The ten top clones hold under 4% of the sample.

At one collaborating source in Seattle, patients were enrolled during active infection and were followed longitudinally through the course of disease. The collaborating institutions used their own protocols to collect whole blood in K2EDTA tubes. Collaborator samples were shipped for TCRbeta analysis as frozen whole blood, isolated PBMCs, or DNA extracted from either sample type. Study-level results and caveats: The quantity of clinical and demographic metadata differed by source and by participant and was supplied without curation.

A word on this clone: It has no known antigen specificity. No much larger clone exists at a distance of one base, and base qualities are not known.

From the cysteine through the phenylalanine, the CDR3 covers 11 amino acids. Only the CDR3 DNA is retained, 33 bases long and in frame from the first base. V loses 4 bases, J loses 10 bases, and the germline ends lie 13 bases apart. The germline V gene (reference sequence) specifies GTSNPN as CDR1 and SVGIG as CDR2. The source is a man aged 40-50 years with COVID-19, enrolled during active disease. The chain joins TRBV30 to TRBJ1-1, and the D gene may be TRBD1, 6 bases matching. Sequencing was performed on peripheral blood. The DNA is as follows: TGTGCCTGGACCCGACAGGTGGGAGCTTTCTTT. This codes for CAWTRQVGAFF.